A single sample gave rise to the 13 T cell receptor beta chains below, sequenced in a study of chemoradiotherapy in HPV16-positive cancers (dated 2022 in TCRdb). The method behind the library was the immunoSEQ multiplex PCR assay. TCRdb re-hosts the immuneACCESS table, in-frame sequences only. Its copies lack some clones; in the studies checked, an unresolved V gene accounts for under half of them, and the cause for the rest is not known. For this sample the table gives under 7,000 clones, of which roughly 71% were detected only once. The biggest ten clones account for about 10% of the sample. The sequences come from tumor tissue, collected from a patient who underwent chemoradiotherapy. The receptor source for this set is a human donor with HPV-associated anogenital cancer.

The V and J genes are TRBV5-6 and TRBJ1-2; D might be TRBD1 (5 bases). The CDR3 is 13 residues long. Trimming pared 4 bases from V and 8 bases from J, leaving 15 bases between. The germline V gene encodes CDR1 SGHDT and CDR2 YYEEEE. CDR3 sequence reads: CASSPSGIEGYTF. The CDR3 DNA reads as TGTGCCAGCAGCCCTTCAGGGATTGAAGGCTACACCTTC.

The gene calls are TRBV7-3 and TRBJ2-1, with 9 bases aligning to TRBD1. In germline, CDR1 is SGHTA, CDR2 FQGTGA. CDR3 size: 15 residues. Trimming removed 5 bases from V and 3 bases from J; junction bases left unmatched: 5. The CDR3 loop reads CASSLVTGGYNEQFF. In nucleotides, the CDR3 is TGTGCCAGCAGCCTCGTGACAGGGGGCTACAATGAGCAGTTCTTC.

The chain employs TRBV7-3 and TRBJ2-1; TRBD1 is a possible D gene (6 bases). Germline values: CDR1 SGHTA, CDR2 FQGTGA. The CDR3 is 16 residues long. Trimming stripped 5 bases from V and 1 base from J, with 15 bases between. The CDR3 reads CASSPTGTRSYNEQFF. The DNA for the CDR3 is TGTGCCAGCAGCCCGACCGGGACAAGGTCCTACAATGAGCAGTTCTTC.

The rearrangement uses TRBV6-1 and TRBJ2-5; weak D call: TRBD1 (6 bases). The CDR3 is 13 residues long. Trimming cost V 6 bases and J 5 bases, with 13 bases left between them. Per the germline V gene, CDR1 is MNHNS and CDR2 is SASEGT. CDR3 region: CASRTTGPETQYF. The CDR3 region has the DNA TGTGCCAGCAGGACAACAGGGCCGGAGACCCAGTACTTC.

The chain joins TRBV18 to TRBJ2-5; D remains ambiguous. The V end was cut by 0 bases, the J end by 1 base, with 6 bases between. CDR1 and CDR2 (germline): KGHSH, LQKENI. The CDR3 covers 14 residues. The chain's CDR3 is CASSPPTTQETQYF. The CDR3 DNA follows: TGTGCCAGCTCACCACCGACAACCCAAGAGACCCAGTACTTC. The full variable domain, with the rest looked up from reference TRBV18 and TRBJ2-5, is NAGVMQNPRHLVRRRGQEARLRCSPMKGHSHVYWYRQLPEEGLKFMVYLQKENIIDESGMPKERFSAEFPKEGPSILRIQQVVRGDSAAYFCASSPPTTQETQYFGPGTRLLVL.

This chain links TRBV7-3 with TRBJ2-1, with 14 bases lining up with TRBD2. The V and J ends lost 5 bases and 1 base, in that order; junction bases with no gene match: 10. CDR1 and CDR2 from the germline V gene are SGHTA and FQGTGA. The CDR3 totals 19 residues. The CDR3 sequence is CASSPRGLAGEGSYNEQFF. CDR3 sequence (DNA): TGTGCCAGCAGCCCCCGGGGACTAGCGGGAGAAGGGTCCTACAATGAGCAGTTCTTC.

The chain has TRBV28 and TRBJ1-2; D is unresolved. CDR3 length: 14 residues. Between the trimmed V and J ends, which lost 10 bases and 0 bases, there was a span of 15 bases. Germline loops: CDR1 MDHEN, CDR2 SYDVKM. The CDR3 here is CATRRSAPNYGYTF. CDR3 nucleotide sequence: TGTGCCACCCGCCGGTCAGCCCCTAACTATGGCTACACCTTC.

The chain carries TRBV4-1 and TRBJ2-5; 14 bases map to TRBD2. The CDR3 sequence is 19 residues long. With V trimmed by 1 base and J by 3 bases, 10 bases remained unmatched. In germline, CDR1 is MGHRA, CDR2 YSYEKL. In DNA, the CDR3 is TGCGCCAGCAGCCAAGGGCCGGGACTAGCGGGAGTGCGCAAAGAGACCCAGTACTTC. This codes for CASSQGPGLAGVRKETQYF.

The chain uses TRBV27 and TRBJ2-2; D may be TRBD1 (6 bases). Trimming took 4 bases from V and 1 from J, leaving 7 bases between them. This CDR3 is 14 amino acids long. Germline V CDR1 and CDR2: MNHEY, SMNVEV (reference sequence). The CDR3 loop reads CASSWGQNTGELFF. DNA for the CDR3: TGTGCCAGCAGTTGGGGACAGAACACCGGGGAGCTGTTTTTT.

This sequence joins TRBV11-3 and TRBJ2-3; 12 bases line up with TRBD2. Germline V lookup: CDR1 SGHNT, CDR2 YENEEA. The CDR3 sequence is 16 residues long. V shed 5 bases, J shed 1 base, and the junction held 4 bases outside the gene matches. As DNA, the CDR3 is TGTGCCAGCAGCCCTGGGACTAGCGGGCGCACAGATACGCAGTATTTT. Its translation: CASSPGTSGRTDTQYF.

V gene TRBV6-6 combines with J gene TRBJ2-7; 10 bases align to TRBD2. The junction had 2 bases not matched to a gene; V was cut back by 0 bases and J by 3 bases. Germline CDR1 MNHNY, CDR2 SVGAGI (reference sequence). The CDR3 length is 15 residues. The CDR3 reads CASSYSASGSYEQYF. The CDR3 bases are TGTGCCAGCAGTTACTCGGCTAGCGGGAGCTACGAGCAGTACTTC.

This clone was detected once. The chain links TRBV2 to TRBJ2-3, with D hard to call. Germline lookup yields CDR1 SNHLY and CDR2 FYNNEI. This CDR3 is 12 amino acids long. The V end lost 4 bases, the J end lost 5 bases, and 7 bases lay between the germline ends. Here the CDR3 reads CASSGLGDTQYF. The DNA for the CDR3 is TGTGCCAGCAGTGGTTTGGGAGATACGCAGTATTTT.

The V and J genes are TRBV7-8 and TRBJ1-3, with a possible D match to TRBD1 (6 bases). Per germline, CDR1 SGHVS and CDR2 FQNEAQ. The CDR3 sequence is 16 residues long. The V and J ends lost 4 bases and 8 bases respectively, with 21 bases between them. In DNA, the CDR3 is TGTGCCAGCAGCTCCCCCCGGGGGGCAGTCGGTCACACCATATATTTT. As protein: CASSSPRGAVGHTIYF.